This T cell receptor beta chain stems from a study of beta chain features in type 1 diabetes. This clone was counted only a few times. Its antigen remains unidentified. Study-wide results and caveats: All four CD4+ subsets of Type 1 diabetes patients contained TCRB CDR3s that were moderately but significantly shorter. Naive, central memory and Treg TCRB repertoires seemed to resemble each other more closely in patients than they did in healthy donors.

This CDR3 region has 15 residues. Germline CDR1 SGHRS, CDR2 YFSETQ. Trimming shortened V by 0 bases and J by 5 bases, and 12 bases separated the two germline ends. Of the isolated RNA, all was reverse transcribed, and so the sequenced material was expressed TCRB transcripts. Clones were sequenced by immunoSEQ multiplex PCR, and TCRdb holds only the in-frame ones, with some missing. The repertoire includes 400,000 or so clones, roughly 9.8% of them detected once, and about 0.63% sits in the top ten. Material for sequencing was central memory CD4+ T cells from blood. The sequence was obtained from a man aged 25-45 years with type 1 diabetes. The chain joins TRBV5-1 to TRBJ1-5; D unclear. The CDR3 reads CASSLAGSDYQPQHF. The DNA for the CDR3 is TGCGCCAGCAGCTTGGCTGGGTCAGATTATCAGCCCCAGCATTTT.